This TCR beta chain emerged from a study of CXCR3-negative and CXCR3-positive naive CD8 T cells. General study results and limits: Within a donor, both naive subsets shared TRBV-TRBJ usage, unlike memory cells.

The CDR3 consists of 17 residues. Germline assignment: CDR1 DFQATT and CDR2 SNEGSKA (reference sequence). Each CD8+ T cell subset was flow-sorted in triplicate. Every sort contained approximately 290,000 cells. Naive CD8+ T cells showed CD45RO-CCR7+CD27+CD95-. Each TRB cDNA library was prepared by 5' RACE (with UMI labels). TCRdb re-called the 5' RACE reads and catalogs CDR3 proteins one per entry, DNA excluded. This sample's table reports approximately 62,000 distinct CDR3 sequences. Concerning this clonotype: Its antigen remains unknown.

The clonotype originates from a human donor in good health. Some clones in this sample may be carry-over from other donors' samples. This rearrangement joins TRBV20-1 to TRBJ2-7; the TCRdb call, TRBD2, lacks DNA for checking. Sequencing was performed on naive CXCR3- CD8+ T cells from blood. Stated subset: CD45RO-CCR7+CD27+CD95- naive CD8+ T cells lacking CXCR3 (TNR3-). CDR3 in amino acids: CSARDCGTSGPPYEQYF.